The clone carrying this T cell receptor (beta chain) has a count of ten or more. No antigen is known for it. The sample is drawn from a study of T cell repertoires in cytomegalovirus infection. Study results and caveats: People with CMV and the relevant HLA were identified by cumulative public TCR beta family frequency.

The length of the CDR3 is 16 residues. V shed 5 bases and J shed 0 bases, with 15 bases lying between them. Germline V lookup: CDR1 SGHTA, CDR2 FQGNSA. TCRdb recomputed calls from the reads with MiXCR, one row per CDR3 protein. The data contain fewer than 80,000 distinct CDR3 sequences, around 3.4% of them singletons. V usage is TRBV7-2 and J usage is TRBJ2-3; no clear D gene. The sequence derives from a human donor in good health (CMV status not recorded). Some clones in this sample may be carry-over from other donors' samples. Sequenced: PBMCs. The CDR3 DNA follows: TGTGCCAGCAGCCGCGACGGCCATTTGAGCACAGATACGCAGTATTTT. Translated, it gives CASSRDGHLSTDTQYF.